This T cell receptor beta chain was observed in a study of cytomegalovirus exposure and HLA in healthy donors. Study-level results: As a later analysis revealed, most CMV-associated TCR beta chains appeared HLA-restricted. According to an earlier analysis, most TCR beta V segments yielded productive rearrangements about 87% or about 30% of the time. Most subjects' HLA-A and HLA-B alleles were reportedly predicted from TCR beta sequences.

The CDR3 totals 14 residues. With 2 bases removed from V and 0 bases from J, the gap between germline ends came to 5 bases. Germline V gives CDR1 MDHEN, CDR2 SYDVKM. PCR used 60 Vbeta primers and 13 Jbeta primers. Assay: immunoSEQ multiplex PCR; the TCRdb copy retains only in-frame clones and omits some. The sample yields around 120,000 clones, about 70% seen once. About this clone itself: The target antigen is unknown.

Sequenced material: PBMCs. The TCR comes from a man aged 50-59 years in good health and CMV-seropositive. The rearrangement links TRBV28 to TRBJ1-5; no reliable D call. CDR3 coding DNA: TGTGCCAGCAGTTTAGGGCTTAGCAATCAGCCCCAGCATTTT. It encodes CASSLGLSNQPQHF.